The entry below describes one TCR beta chain. Antigen unknown. Generated by immunoSEQ multiplex PCR, the TCRdb table keeps only in-frame clones and is missing some. Here the sample spans about 16,000 clones, roughly 93% being singletons. This entry belongs to a study of blood T cell dynamics during melanoma immunotherapy. Study at large: Standard first-line treatment here was pembrolizumab or nivolumab plus ipilimumab in metastatic melanoma.

Sample time point: week 3, after first cycle of checkpoint inhibitor. V was clipped by 3 bases and J by 7 bases; unmatched bases: 11. The germline V gene has CDR1 SEHNR and CDR2 FQNEAQ (reference sequence). CDR3 length: 15 amino acids. Broader study findings: Whether repertoire-driving clones were melanoma-specific could not be determined. Cell-free DNA CDR3 sequences most resembled the immune-effector CD8+ subset, which was also most clonal.

The rearrangement joins TRBV7-9 to TRBJ2-7, with 8 bases that match TRBD1. The clonotype originates from a human donor with melanoma. The source was effector memory CD8+ T cells from blood, collected from a patient treated with checkpoint blockade. The CDR3 bases are TGTGCCAGCAGCTTCTTAGACAGGGGTTTGTGGGAGCAGTACTTC. Translating gives CASSFLDRGLWEQYF.